The clone carrying this T cell receptor (beta chain) is a singleton in its sample. Its antigen remains unidentified. The data derive from a study of shared clonotypes between healthy human individuals. The donors, all of them Caucasian adults, lived in Nashville, Tennessee. Study results and limitations: Generation of non-shared clonotypes was less probable than generation of clonotypes shared by all four donors.

The assay was immunoSEQ multiplex PCR, and TCRdb's table has in-frame clones only and misses some. Here the sample spans some 2.3 million clones, roughly 93% being singletons. Sequencing was done on a sample of naive CD4+ T cells from PBMCs. Stated subset: CD45RA+ positively selected. The TCR comes from a man aged 18 to 29 in good health. Some clones in this sample may be carry-over from other donors' samples.

The CDR3 loop reads CASTVNVQGNQPQHF. The CDR3 nucleotides are TGTGCCAGCACGGTGAACGTACAGGGAAATCAGCCCCAGCATTTT. J is TRBJ1-5 and V is TRBV28; possibly TRBD1 for D (6 bases). The CDR3 covers 15 residues. CDR1 and CDR2 (germline): MDHEN, SYDVKM. The ends were cut back, 7 bases at V and 4 bases at J, with 17 bases in the middle.